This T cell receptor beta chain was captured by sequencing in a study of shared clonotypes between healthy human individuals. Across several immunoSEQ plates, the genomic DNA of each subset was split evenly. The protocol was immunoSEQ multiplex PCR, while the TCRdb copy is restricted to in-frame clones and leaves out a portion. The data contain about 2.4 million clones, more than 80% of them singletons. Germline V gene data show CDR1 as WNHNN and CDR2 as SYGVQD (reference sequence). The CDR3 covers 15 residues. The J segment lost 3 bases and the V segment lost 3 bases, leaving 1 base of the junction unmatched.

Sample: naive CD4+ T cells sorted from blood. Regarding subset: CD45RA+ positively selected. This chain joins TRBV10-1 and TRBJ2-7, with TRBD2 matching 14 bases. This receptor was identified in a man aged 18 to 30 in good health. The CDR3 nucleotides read TGCGCCAGCAGTGACGGACTAGCGGGGGGCTACGAGCAGTACTTC. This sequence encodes CASSDGLAGGYEQYF.